This T cell receptor (beta chain) was recovered during a study of cytomegalovirus exposure and HLA in healthy donors. Study background: The study placed around 85% of its 398 genotyped donors in the Caucasian-associated ancestry cluster.

PCR used 60 Vbeta primers and 13 Jbeta primers. Clones were sequenced by immunoSEQ multiplex PCR, and TCRdb holds only the in-frame ones, with some missing. Among around 62,000 clones listed, about 79% were seen once. Of note for this clone: Its target is not known.

This CDR3 has 15 residues. Germline CDR1 SEHNR, CDR2 FQNEAQ (reference sequence). The ends lost 0 bases at V and 5 bases at J; junction bases unmatched: 7. Study-level points and caveats: A classifier reportedly called cytomegalovirus status with high sensitivity and specificity. Donor immune exposure was known only as CMV serostatus. In a later analysis, across HLA loci, associated TCR counts were highest for DRB1, lowest for HLA-C.

V usage is TRBV7-9 and J usage is TRBJ2-7, with TRBD2 identical over 7 bases. This TCR derives from a man in his 60s in good health and CMV-seropositive. The sample consisted of PBMCs. The CDR3 is CASSLATPGGDEQYF. The DNA of the CDR3 is TGTGCCAGCAGCTTAGCTACCCCGGGGGGTGACGAGCAGTACTTC.